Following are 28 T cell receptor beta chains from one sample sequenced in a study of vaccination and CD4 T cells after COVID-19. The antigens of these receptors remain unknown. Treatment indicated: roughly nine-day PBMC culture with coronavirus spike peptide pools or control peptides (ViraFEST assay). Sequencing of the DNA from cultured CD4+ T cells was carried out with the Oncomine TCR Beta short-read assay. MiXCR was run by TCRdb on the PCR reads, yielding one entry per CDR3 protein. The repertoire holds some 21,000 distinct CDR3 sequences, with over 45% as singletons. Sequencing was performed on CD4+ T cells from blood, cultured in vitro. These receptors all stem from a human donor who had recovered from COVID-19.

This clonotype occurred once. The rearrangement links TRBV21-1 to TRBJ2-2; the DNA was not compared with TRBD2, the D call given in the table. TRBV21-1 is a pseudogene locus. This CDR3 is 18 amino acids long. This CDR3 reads CASSPLRGQITNTGELFF. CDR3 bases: TGTGCCAGCAGCCCCCTAAGAGGGCAGATTACGAACACCGGGGAGCTGTTTTTT.

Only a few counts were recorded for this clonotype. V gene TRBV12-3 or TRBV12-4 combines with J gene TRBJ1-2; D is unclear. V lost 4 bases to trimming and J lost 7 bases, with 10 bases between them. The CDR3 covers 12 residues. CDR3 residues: CASSYAGGGYTF. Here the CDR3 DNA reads TGTGCCAGCAGTTATGCCGGTGGTGGCTACACCTTC.

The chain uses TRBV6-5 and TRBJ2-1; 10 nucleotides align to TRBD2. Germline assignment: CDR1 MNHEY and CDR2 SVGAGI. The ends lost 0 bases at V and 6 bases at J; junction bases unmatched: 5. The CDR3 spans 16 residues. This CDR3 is CASSYSPSGRRNEQFF. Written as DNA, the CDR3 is TGTGCCAGCAGTTACTCACCTAGCGGGAGACGCAATGAGCAGTTCTTC.

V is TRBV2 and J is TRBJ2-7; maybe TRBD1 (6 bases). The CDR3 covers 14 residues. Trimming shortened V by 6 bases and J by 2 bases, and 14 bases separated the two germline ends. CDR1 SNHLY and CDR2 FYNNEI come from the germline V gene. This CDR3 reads CASRESGHPYEQYF. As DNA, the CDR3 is TGTGCCAGCAGGGAATCGGGACATCCCTACGAGCAGTACTTC.

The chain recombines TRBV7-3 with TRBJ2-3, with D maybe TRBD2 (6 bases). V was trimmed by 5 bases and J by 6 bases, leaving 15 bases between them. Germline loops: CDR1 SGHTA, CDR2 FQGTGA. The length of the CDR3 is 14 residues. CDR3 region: CASSPPGVEDTQYF. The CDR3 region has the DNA TGTGCCAGCAGCCCCCCGGGAGTGGAGGATACGCAGTATTTT.

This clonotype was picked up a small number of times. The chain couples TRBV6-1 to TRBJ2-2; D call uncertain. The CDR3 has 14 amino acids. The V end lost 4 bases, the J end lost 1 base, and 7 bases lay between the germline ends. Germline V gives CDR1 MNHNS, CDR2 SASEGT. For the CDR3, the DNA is TGTGCCAGCAGTGTTCAGATGAACACCGGGGAGCTGTTTTTT. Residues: CASSVQMNTGELFF.

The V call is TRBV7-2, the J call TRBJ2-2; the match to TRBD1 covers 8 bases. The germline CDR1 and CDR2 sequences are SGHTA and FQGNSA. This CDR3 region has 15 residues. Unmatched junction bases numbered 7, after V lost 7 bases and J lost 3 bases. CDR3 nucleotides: TGTGCCAGCAACCAACAGGGGGTATACACCGGGGAGCTGTTTTTT. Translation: CASNQQGVYTGELFF.

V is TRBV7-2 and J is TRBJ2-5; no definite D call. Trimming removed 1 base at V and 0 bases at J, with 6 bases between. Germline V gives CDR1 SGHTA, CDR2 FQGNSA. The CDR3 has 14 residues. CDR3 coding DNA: TGTGCCAGCAGCTTAGGATACAACCAAGAGACCCAGTACTTC. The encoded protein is CASSLGYNQETQYF.

This CDR3 reads CASSYTDSDTQYF. CDR3 DNA sequence: TGTGCCAGCAGTTACACTGATTCAGATACGCAGTATTTT. V gene TRBV6-5 combines with J gene TRBJ2-3; no firm D call. Trimming pared 2 bases from V and 4 bases from J, leaving 7 bases between. The CDR3 loop spans 13 amino acids. Germline V gene lookup returns CDR1 MNHEY and CDR2 SVGAGI.

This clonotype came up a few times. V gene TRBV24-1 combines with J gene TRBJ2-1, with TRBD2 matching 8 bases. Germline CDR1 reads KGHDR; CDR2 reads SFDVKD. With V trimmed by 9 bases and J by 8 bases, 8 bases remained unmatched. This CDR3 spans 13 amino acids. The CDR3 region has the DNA TGTGCCACCGAAAGCGGGAGTAGCGATGAGCAGTTCTTC. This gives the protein CATESGSSDEQFF.

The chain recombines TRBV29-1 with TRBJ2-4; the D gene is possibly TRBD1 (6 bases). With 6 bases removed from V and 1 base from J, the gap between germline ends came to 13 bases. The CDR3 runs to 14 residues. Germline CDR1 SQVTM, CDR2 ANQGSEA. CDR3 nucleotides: TGCAGCGTAGGGGGTGGATTGGCCAAAAACATTCAGTACTTC. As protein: CSVGGGLAKNIQYF.

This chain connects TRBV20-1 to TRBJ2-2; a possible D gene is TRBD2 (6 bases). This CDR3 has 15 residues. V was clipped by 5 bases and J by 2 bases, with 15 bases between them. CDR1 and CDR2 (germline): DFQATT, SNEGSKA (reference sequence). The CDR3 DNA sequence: TGCAGTGCTGTGAAGGGACTGACAAACACCGGGGAGCTGTTTTTT. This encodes CSAVKGLTNTGELFF.

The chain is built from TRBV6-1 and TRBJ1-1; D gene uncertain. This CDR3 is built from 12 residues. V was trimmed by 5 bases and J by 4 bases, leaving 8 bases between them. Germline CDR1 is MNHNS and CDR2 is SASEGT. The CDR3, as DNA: TGTGCCAGCAGTCCCCGAAGCACTGAAGCTTTCTTT. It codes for CASSPRSTEAFF.

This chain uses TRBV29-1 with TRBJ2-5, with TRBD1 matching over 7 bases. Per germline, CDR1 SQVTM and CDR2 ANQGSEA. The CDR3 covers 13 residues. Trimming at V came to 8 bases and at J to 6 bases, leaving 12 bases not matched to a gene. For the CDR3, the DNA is TGCAGCACTAGTGGAGGACAGGACCAGACCCAGTACTTC. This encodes CSTSGGQDQTQYF.

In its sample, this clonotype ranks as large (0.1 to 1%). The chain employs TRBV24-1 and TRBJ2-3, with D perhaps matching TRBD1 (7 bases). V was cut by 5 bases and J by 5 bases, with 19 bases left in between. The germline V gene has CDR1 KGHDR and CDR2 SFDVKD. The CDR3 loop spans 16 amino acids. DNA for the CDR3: TGTGCCACCAGTGGCTCTAGGGCAGGGGGGAAAGATACGCAGTATTTT. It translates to CATSGSRAGGKDTQYF.

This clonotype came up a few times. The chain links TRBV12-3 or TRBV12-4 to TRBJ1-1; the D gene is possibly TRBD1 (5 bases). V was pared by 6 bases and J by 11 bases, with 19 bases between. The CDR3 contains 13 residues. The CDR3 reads CASSQSGTSGAFF. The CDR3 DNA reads TGTGCCAGCAGCCAATCCGGGACCTCGGGGGCTTTCTTT.

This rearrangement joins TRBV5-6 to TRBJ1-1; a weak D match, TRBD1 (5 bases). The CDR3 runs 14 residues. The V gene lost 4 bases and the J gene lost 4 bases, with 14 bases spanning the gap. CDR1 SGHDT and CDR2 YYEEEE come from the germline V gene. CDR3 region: CASSPGGVGTEAFF. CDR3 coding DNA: TGTGCCAGCAGCCCGGGAGGGGTGGGCACTGAAGCTTTCTTT.

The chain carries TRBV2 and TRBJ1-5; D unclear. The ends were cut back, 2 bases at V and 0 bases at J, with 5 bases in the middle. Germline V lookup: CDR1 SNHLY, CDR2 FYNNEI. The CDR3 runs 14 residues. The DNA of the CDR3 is TGTGCCAGCAGTGAACAGTTTAGCAATCAGCCCCAGCATTTT. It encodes CASSEQFSNQPQHF.

The CDR3 nucleotides read TGTGCCAGCAGCTTAGTCGCCCAGGCAGCCTCCTACGAGCAGTACTTC. Its translation: CASSLVAQAASYEQYF. The V and J genes are TRBV7-2 and TRBJ2-7; D unresolved. V lost 1 base, J lost 0 bases, and 13 bases lay in between. Germline values: CDR1 SGHTA, CDR2 FQGNSA. The CDR3 totals 16 residues.

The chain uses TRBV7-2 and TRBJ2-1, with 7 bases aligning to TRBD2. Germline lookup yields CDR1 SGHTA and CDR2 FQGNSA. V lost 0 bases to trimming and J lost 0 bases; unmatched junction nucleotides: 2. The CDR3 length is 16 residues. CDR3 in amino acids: CASSLAGGVSYNEQFF. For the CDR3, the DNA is TGTGCCAGCAGCTTAGCGGGAGGGGTCTCCTACAATGAGCAGTTCTTC.

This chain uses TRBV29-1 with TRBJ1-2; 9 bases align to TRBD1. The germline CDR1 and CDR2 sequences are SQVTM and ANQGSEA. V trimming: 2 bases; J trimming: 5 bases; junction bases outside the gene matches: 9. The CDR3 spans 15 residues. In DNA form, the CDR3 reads TGCAGCGTTGAATTGGGGACAGGGCTTGCTTATGGCTACACCTTC. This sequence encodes CSVELGTGLAYGYTF.

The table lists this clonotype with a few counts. CDR3 nucleotide sequence: TGTGCCAGCAGCTTGACGACTAGCGGCACAGATACGCAGTATTTT. Translating it yields CASSLTTSGTDTQYF. The genes are TRBV7-9 and TRBJ2-3; 8 bases agree with TRBD2. CDR1 is SEHNR and CDR2 is FQNEAQ in the germline V gene (reference sequence). The CDR3 runs 15 residues. The V and J ends lost 3 bases and 1 base, in that order; junction bases with no gene match: 3.

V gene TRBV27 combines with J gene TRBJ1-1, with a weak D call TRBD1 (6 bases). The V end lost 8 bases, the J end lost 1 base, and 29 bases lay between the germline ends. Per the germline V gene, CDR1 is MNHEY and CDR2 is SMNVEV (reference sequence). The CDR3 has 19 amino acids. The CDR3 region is CASYRRGQDRLPPNTEAFF. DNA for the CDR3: TGTGCCAGCTATCGCCGGGGGCAGGACCGTTTACCCCCGAACACTGAAGCTTTCTTT.

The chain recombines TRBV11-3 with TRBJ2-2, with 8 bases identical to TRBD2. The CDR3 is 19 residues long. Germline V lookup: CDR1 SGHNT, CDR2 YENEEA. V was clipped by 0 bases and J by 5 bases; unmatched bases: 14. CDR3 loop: CASSLDLRERELGTGELFF. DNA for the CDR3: TGTGCCAGCAGCTTAGATCTGAGGGAGCGGGAGTTGGGGACCGGGGAGCTGTTTTTT.

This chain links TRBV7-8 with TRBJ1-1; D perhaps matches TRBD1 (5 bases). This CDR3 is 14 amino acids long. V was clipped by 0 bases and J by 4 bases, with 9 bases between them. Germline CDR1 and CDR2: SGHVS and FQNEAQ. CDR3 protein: CASSLASGSTEAFF. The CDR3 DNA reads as TGTGCCAGCAGCTTAGCTTCAGGGAGCACTGAAGCTTTCTTT.

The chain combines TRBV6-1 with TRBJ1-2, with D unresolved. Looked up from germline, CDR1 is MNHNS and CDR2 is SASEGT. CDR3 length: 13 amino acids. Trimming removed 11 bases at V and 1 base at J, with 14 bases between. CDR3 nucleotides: TGTGCCGGCGGACGGAGCCTTAACTATGGCTACACCTTC. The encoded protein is CAGGRSLNYGYTF.

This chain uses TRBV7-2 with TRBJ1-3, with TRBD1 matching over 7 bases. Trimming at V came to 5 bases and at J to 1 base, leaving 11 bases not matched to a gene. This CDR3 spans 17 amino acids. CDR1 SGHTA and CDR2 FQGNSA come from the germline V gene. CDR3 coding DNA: TGTGCCAGCAGCGCTCGACAGGGAGAGACGTCTGGAAACACCATATATTTT. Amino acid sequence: CASSARQGETSGNTIYF.

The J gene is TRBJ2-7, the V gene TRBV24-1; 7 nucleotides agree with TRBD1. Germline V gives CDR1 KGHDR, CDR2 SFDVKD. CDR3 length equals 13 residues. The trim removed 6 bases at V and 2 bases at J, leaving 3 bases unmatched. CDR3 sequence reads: CATSPGQTYEQYF. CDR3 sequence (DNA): TGTGCCACCAGTCCGGGACAGACCTACGAGCAGTACTTC.